The T cell receptor beta chain described here comes from a study of cytomegalovirus exposure and HLA in healthy donors. This clone came up a few times. Its specificity is unknown. 13 Jbeta primers and 60 Vbeta primers were used for the PCR. Method: immunoSEQ multiplex PCR; TCRdb's copy keeps in-frame clones and lacks some. Among approximately 78,000 clones listed, around 85% were seen once. Study results and caveats: Reports credit the classifier with highly specific, highly sensitive diagnosis of cytomegalovirus status. It is likely that the observed cluster of highly shared sequence variants was a sequencing artifact.

V was pared by 1 base and J by 5 bases, with 9 bases between. This CDR3 has 13 amino acids. CDR1 is SGHRS, CDR2 YFSETQ, per germline. Sequencing was done on a sample of PBMCs. This sequence originates from a woman in her forties or fifties in good health and CMV-seronegative. The chain carries TRBV5-1 and TRBJ1-1; D unclear. Here the CDR3 DNA reads TGCGCCAGCAGCTTGCGGGTCGGTACTGAAGCTTTCTTT. This gives the protein CASSLRVGTEAFF.